The 32 T cell receptor beta chains presented below share a single source sample, sequenced in a study of blood T cell repertoires in COVID-19 (dated by TCRdb to 2019 to 2021). Receptors were amplified or captured by the immunoSEQ multiplex PCR assay. TCRdb holds this immuneACCESS table with in-frame rearrangements only. Some clones are missing; in checked studies, unresolved V genes explain under half, and the rest has no known cause. This sample is represented by hundreds of thousands of clones; around 82% of them were singletons. The top ten hold 4.9% of the sample. The material sequenced was peripheral blood. These receptors were taken from a woman of 80 years or more with active or convalescent COVID-19.

This clone was detected only once. The rearrangement uses TRBV3-1 (or the pseudogene TRBV3-2) and TRBJ1-1, with 10 bases matching TRBD1. The CDR3 is 12 residues long. Germline trimming cut 1 base from V and 12 bases from J; bases unmatched to any gene: 2. The germline V gene has CDR1 LGHDT and CDR2 YNNKEL (reference sequence). Here the CDR3 reads CASSQGDRGTFF. The CDR3 DNA is TGTGCCAGCAGCCAAGGGGACAGGGGAACTTTCTTT.

The rearrangement links TRBV18 to TRBJ1-1; perhaps TRBD1 as D (5 bases). Trimming cost V 1 base and J 5 bases, with 14 bases left between them. The CDR3 loop spans 15 amino acids. Germline V CDR1 and CDR2: KGHSH, LQKENI. CDR3 region: CASSPQPGRGTEAFF. Written as DNA, the CDR3 is TGTGCCAGCTCACCACAGCCAGGGCGGGGGACTGAAGCTTTCTTT. The full variable domain, with the rest looked up from reference TRBV18 and TRBJ1-1, is NAGVMQNPRHLVRRRGQEARLRCSPMKGHSHVYWYRQLPEEGLKFMVYLQKENIIDESGMPKERFSAEFPKEGPSILRIQQVVRGDSAAYFCASSPQPGRGTEAFFGQGTRLTVV.

V gene TRBV7-9 combines with J gene TRBJ1-2, with TRBD1 as a possible D gene (6 bases). The germline V and J ends were trimmed by 3 bases and 1 base, with 12 bases remaining between them. Looked up from germline, CDR1 is SEHNR and CDR2 is FQNEAQ (reference sequence). The CDR3 is made up of 15 amino acids. In nucleotides, the CDR3 is TGTGCCAGCAGCTTTTTAGACAGGATTAACTATGGCTACACCTTC. This encodes CASSFLDRINYGYTF. Full variable domain (missing parts from reference TRBV7-9 and TRBJ1-2): DTGVSQNPRHKITKRGQNVTFRCDPISEHNRLYWYRQTLGQGPEFLTYFQNEAQLEKSRLLSDRFSAERPKGSFSTLEIQRTEQGDSAMYLCASSFLDRINYGYTFGSGTRLTVV.

The rearrangement uses TRBV2 and TRBJ2-3; D is possibly TRBD1 (6 bases). The V gene lost 11 bases and the J gene lost 3 bases, with 21 bases spanning the gap. The CDR3 runs to 15 residues. The V gene's germline CDR1 is SNHLY and CDR2 FYNNEI. The DNA of the CDR3 is TGTGCCGGCAATGGGGGCCCGAGCGGTACAGATACGCAGTATTTT. This translates into CAGNGGPSGTDTQYF. Full variable domain (missing parts from reference TRBV2 and TRBJ2-3): EPEVTQTPSHQVTQMGQEVILRCVPISNHLYFYWYRQILGQKVEFLVSFYNNEISEKSEIFDDQFSVERPDGSNFTLKIRSTKLEDSAMYFCAGNGGPSGTDTQYFGPGTRLTVL.

This chain links TRBV5-1 with TRBJ2-5; TRBD2 aligns across 10 bases. V dropped 4 bases and J dropped 4; count of bases not matched to a gene: 4. Germline V gene sequence: CDR1 SGHRS, CDR2 YFSETQ. The CDR3 loop spans 14 amino acids. CDR3 sequence reads: CASSQSGRGETQYF. The CDR3 nucleotides read TGCGCCAGCAGCCAAAGCGGGAGGGGAGAGACCCAGTACTTC. The full variable domain, completed using reference TRBV5-1 and TRBJ2-5, is KAGVTQTPRYLIKTRGQQVTLSCSPISGHRSVSWYQQTPGQGLQFLFEYFSETQRNKGNFPGRFSGRQFSNSRSEMNVSTLELGDSALYLCASSQSGRGETQYFGPGTRLLVL.

The chain is built from TRBV6-5 and TRBJ1-1; possible D gene TRBD1, 6 bases. The V end was cut by 6 bases, the J end by 4 bases, with 9 bases between. Germline values: CDR1 MNHEY, CDR2 SVGAGI. This CDR3 has 12 amino acids. The CDR3 DNA reads as TGTGCCAGCAGCCTCAGGGGCACTGAAGCTTTCTTT. Protein sequence: CASSLRGTEAFF.

CDR3 residues: CASSFSGTGSKLFF. CDR3 bases: TGTGCCAGCAGTTTTTCCGGGACAGGGAGCAAACTGTTTTTT. The chain couples TRBV25-1 to TRBJ1-4; 9 bases agree with TRBD1. The germline gives CDR1 MGHDK, CDR2 SYGVNS. This CDR3 region has 14 residues. Germline trimming cut 5 bases from V and 11 bases from J; bases unmatched to any gene: 9.

The rearrangement uses TRBV7-8 and TRBJ1-5; perhaps TRBD1 as D (6 bases). This CDR3 has 13 residues. V lost 0 bases, J lost 9 bases, and 9 bases lay in between. Germline CDR1 SGHVS, CDR2 FQNEAQ. The CDR3 loop is CASSLAIQGPQHF. The CDR3, as DNA: TGTGCCAGCAGCTTAGCGATACAGGGGCCCCAGCATTTT.

V and J are TRBV2 and TRBJ1-5; no firm D call. With 6 bases removed from V and 8 bases from J, the gap between germline ends came to 17 bases. Germline V gene sequence: CDR1 SNHLY, CDR2 FYNNEI. CDR3 length: 14 residues. The DNA of the CDR3 is TGTGCCAGCAGGGCAACTACTACCGGGAAGCCCCAGCATTTT. As protein: CASRATTTGKPQHF.

In DNA form, the CDR3 reads TGTGCCAGCAGCTTACAGTCACTAGTGGGGTACCGGGAGCTGTTTTTT. Residues: CASSLQSLVGYRELFF. This chain links TRBV7-2 with TRBJ2-2, with D possibly matching TRBD2 (5 bases). V was trimmed by 2 bases and J by 9 bases, leaving 19 bases between them. The CDR3 is 16 residues long. The V gene's germline CDR1 is SGHTA and CDR2 FQGNSA.

J is TRBJ1-5 and V is TRBV18; TRBD1 agrees at 10 bases. Germline V CDR1 and CDR2: KGHSH, LQKENI. CDR3 length equals 14 residues. V lost 3 bases and J lost 5; bases outside the gene matches: 1. CDR3 nucleotides: TGTGCCAGCTCACCGACAGGGGGCGATCAGCCCCAGCATTTT. Protein product: CASSPTGGDQPQHF. Variable domain in full (rest from reference TRBV18 and TRBJ1-5): NAGVMQNPRHLVRRRGQEARLRCSPMKGHSHVYWYRQLPEEGLKFMVYLQKENIIDESGMPKERFSAEFPKEGPSILRIQQVVRGDSAAYFCASSPTGGDQPQHFGDGTRLSIL.

The rearrangement joins TRBV5-6 to TRBJ2-7, with TRBD1 matching over 8 bases. Germline values: CDR1 SGHDT, CDR2 YYEEEE. The CDR3 loop spans 15 amino acids. V was pared by 1 base and J by 2 bases, with 5 bases of the junction left unmatched. CDR3 region: CASSLSRDRTYEQYF. The DNA for the CDR3 is TGTGCCAGCAGCTTGAGCCGGGACAGGACCTACGAGCAGTACTTC.

The CDR3 loop is CASMLGGTETQYF. The CDR3 DNA follows: TGTGCCAGCATGTTGGGGGGTACAGAGACCCAGTACTTC. This chain joins TRBV6-5 and TRBJ2-5, with D possibly being TRBD2 (6 bases). V gave up 7 bases and J gave up 4 bases, with 13 bases separating them. The CDR3 is made up of 13 amino acids. Germline lookup yields CDR1 MNHEY and CDR2 SVGAGI.

V is TRBV6-2 or TRBV6-3 and J is TRBJ2-7, with D tentatively TRBD2 (6 bases). CDR3 size: 16 residues. V lost 4 bases and J 3 bases, leaving 19 bases between the germline ends. Germline-derived CDR1 and CDR2 are MNHEY and SVGEGT. The DNA of the CDR3 is TGTGCCAGCAGTTTGTCGGGACTTACCCCTTTCTACGAGCAGTACTTC. It is translated as CASSLSGLTPFYEQYF.

This chain connects TRBV30 to TRBJ1-4, with 7 bases matching TRBD1. Per germline, CDR1 GTSNPN and CDR2 SVGIG (reference sequence). The ends lost 2 bases at V and 1 base at J; junction bases unmatched: 1. The CDR3 spans 14 residues. The CDR3 here is CAWSPGGTNEKLFF. DNA for the CDR3: TGTGCCTGGAGTCCAGGGGGAACTAATGAAAAACTGTTTTTT. Full variable domain (missing parts from reference TRBV30 and TRBJ1-4): SQTIHQWPATLVQPVGSPLSLECTVEGTSNPNLYWYRQAAGRGLQLLFYSVGIGQISSEVPQNLSASRPQDRQFILSSKKLLLSDSGFYLCAWSPGGTNEKLFFGSGTQLSVL.

The chain recombines TRBV19 with TRBJ1-4; tentatively, D is TRBD1 (5 bases). V was clipped by 8 bases and J by 3 bases, with 19 bases between them. CDR3 length: 16 residues. Germline CDR1 and CDR2: LNHDA and SQIVND (reference sequence). CDR3 sequence reads: CASLRGSSASNEKLFF. Written as DNA, the CDR3 is TGTGCCAGTTTGCGGGGCTCCTCGGCGTCTAATGAAAAACTGTTTTTT.

The chain uses TRBV5-4 and TRBJ1-1; D is uncertain. Germline V CDR1 and CDR2: SGHNT, YYREEE (reference sequence). This CDR3 region has 14 residues. The V and J ends lost 3 bases and 0 bases respectively, with 9 bases between them. CDR3 nucleotides: TGTGCCAGCAGCTCGAGGGTTATGAACACTGAAGCTTTCTTT. Its protein is CASSSRVMNTEAFF.

The chain uses TRBV3-1 (or the pseudogene TRBV3-2) and TRBJ1-1; D is possibly TRBD1 (6 bases). Per the germline V gene, CDR1 is LGHDT and CDR2 is YNNKEL (reference sequence). This CDR3 spans 14 amino acids. Trimming took off 0 bases at V and 4 bases at J, with 9 bases between the two ends. The CDR3 sequence: CASSQENRVTEAFF. In DNA form, the CDR3 reads TGTGCCAGCAGCCAAGAAAACAGGGTCACTGAAGCTTTCTTT.

The DNA of the CDR3 is TGTGCCAGTAGTAGGCAAGAATCTGAAGCTTTCTTT. The encoded protein is CASSRQESEAFF. The rearrangement uses TRBV19 and TRBJ1-1, with no clear D. Trimming left V 4 bases short and J 6 bases short, with 9 bases between. Germline CDR1 reads LNHDA; CDR2 reads SQIVND (reference sequence). The CDR3 is 12 amino acids. Complete variable domain (other parts from reference TRBV19 and TRBJ1-1): DGGITQSPKYLFRKEGQNVTLSCEQNLNHDAMYWYRQDPGQGLRLIYYSQIVNDFQKGDIAEGYSVSREKKESFPLTVTSAQKNPTAFYLCASSRQESEAFFGQGTRLTVV.

The genes are TRBV6-5 and TRBJ1-5, with 7 bases that match TRBD1. Germline CDR1 MNHEY, CDR2 SVGAGI. V trimming: 8 bases; J trimming: 3 bases; junction bases outside the gene matches: 7. The CDR3 length is 14 residues. The CDR3 region has the DNA TGTGCCAGCTTACAGGGGTCATACAATCAGCCCCAGCATTTT. Protein product: CASLQGSYNQPQHF.

This chain joins TRBV2 and TRBJ1-4; D unclear. Trimming removed 7 bases at V and 11 bases at J, with 20 bases between. Germline V lookup: CDR1 SNHLY, CDR2 FYNNEI. The CDR3 has 14 residues. This CDR3 is CASIPRANPGKLFF. The CDR3 nucleotides read TGTGCCAGCATCCCGAGGGCCAACCCGGGGAAACTGTTTTTT.

The chain couples TRBV7-2 to TRBJ1-3; tentatively, D is TRBD1 (6 bases). Germline values: CDR1 SGHTA, CDR2 FQGNSA. V was clipped by 2 bases and J by 5 bases, with 13 bases between them. This CDR3 comprises 15 residues. For the CDR3, the DNA is TGTGCCAGCAGCTTATCATCGGGGGGCCGAAACACCATATATTTT. Translated: CASSLSSGGRNTIYF.

This clone was picked up one time. The chain links TRBV5-1 to TRBJ2-1; TRBD2 might be the D (6 bases). Trimming stripped 2 bases from V and 2 bases from J, with 8 bases between. The CDR3 has 14 residues. In germline, CDR1 is SGHRS, CDR2 YFSETQ. Here the CDR3 reads CASSFGGTYNEQFF. CDR3 nucleotide sequence: TGCGCCAGCAGCTTTGGCGGGACCTACAATGAGCAGTTCTTC.

V gene TRBV9 combines with J gene TRBJ2-2, with D tentatively TRBD1 (6 bases). Per germline, CDR1 SGDLS and CDR2 YYNGEE. V was clipped by 4 bases and J by 4 bases, with 20 bases between them. This CDR3 region has 17 residues. The CDR3 sequence: CASSPSGWRGGTGELFF. DNA for the CDR3: TGTGCCAGCAGCCCTTCGGGGTGGAGAGGGGGCACCGGGGAGCTGTTTTTT.

The J gene is TRBJ2-1, the V gene TRBV19; 8 bases line up with TRBD2. After removal of 3 bases from V and 8 bases from J, the junction contained 9 bases not matched to a gene. The germline V gene has CDR1 LNHDA and CDR2 SQIVND (reference sequence). This CDR3 is 15 amino acids long. The CDR3 nucleotides read TGTGCCAGTAGTATTGCCAGCGGGAGTATCGATGAGCAGTTCTTC. Translating gives CASSIASGSIDEQFF.

The chain employs TRBV5-1 and TRBJ1-1; D is possibly TRBD1 (6 bases). This CDR3 spans 14 amino acids. With 6 bases removed from V and 8 bases from J, the gap between germline ends came to 20 bases. From germline, CDR1 is SGHRS and CDR2 YFSETQ. The DNA for the CDR3 is TGCGCCAGCAACCTACAGGGCGGTAGTCCCGAAGCTTTCTTT. Protein: CASNLQGGSPEAFF.

This chain connects TRBV5-1 to TRBJ1-1; no definite D call. Between the trimmed V and J ends, which lost 4 bases and 3 bases, there was a span of 7 bases. The CDR3 has 12 residues. CDR1 SGHRS and CDR2 YFSETQ come from the germline V gene. CDR3 nucleotide sequence: TGCGCCAGCAGCGAGCCGCACACTGAAGCTTTCTTT. This encodes CASSEPHTEAFF.

This chain connects TRBV4-1 to TRBJ2-1, with 9 bases matching TRBD2. V gave up 0 bases and J gave up 15 bases; unmatched junction bases: 9. This CDR3 region has 14 residues. CDR1 MGHRA and CDR2 YSYEKL come from the germline V gene. The CDR3 region has the DNA TGCGCCAGCAGCCAAGATCTTGCGGGGGGGCCTGGGTTCTTC. This gives the protein CASSQDLAGGPGFF.

This chain connects TRBV18 to TRBJ2-5; a weak D match, TRBD1 (5 bases). V shed 2 bases and J shed 4 bases, with 14 bases lying between them. CDR1 is KGHSH and CDR2 is LQKENI in the germline V gene. CDR3 length: 15 residues. The CDR3 DNA follows: TGTGCCAGCTCACCAGGGAAAGACAGACTAGAGACCCAGTACTTC. Translated, it gives CASSPGKDRLETQYF.

The V call is TRBV11-1, the J call TRBJ2-1; 10 nucleotides align to TRBD2. The CDR3 consists of 16 residues. CDR1 SGHAT and CDR2 FQDESV come from the germline V gene (reference sequence). Trimming took 1 base from V and 9 from J; bases not matched to a gene: 9. The CDR3: CASSLGGLAGAIEQFF. The CDR3 nucleotides read TGTGCCAGCAGCTTAGGCGGGCTAGCGGGAGCCATTGAGCAGTTCTTC.

The CDR3 DNA reads as TGTGCCAGCAGCTTAGGCTCCAGTGGTGAGCAGTTCTTC. As protein: CASSLGSSGEQFF. This chain uses TRBV11-2 with TRBJ2-1, with D unclear. The CDR3 is made up of 13 amino acids. Germline CDR1 reads SGHAT; CDR2 reads FQNNGV. V was trimmed by 1 base and J by 9 bases, leaving 10 bases between them.

The chain joins TRBV30 to TRBJ2-4, with a tentative D call TRBD1 (6 bases). Germline lookup yields CDR1 GTSNPN and CDR2 SVGIG (reference sequence). Deletions cut 5 bases from V and 0 bases from J, with 20 bases between. CDR3 length equals 17 residues. The CDR3 DNA sequence: TGTGCCTGGGGTAGTACAGGGATCCTACTAGCCAAAAACATTCAGTACTTC. Its translation: CAWGSTGILLAKNIQYF. Based on the CDR3 plus reference TRBV30 and TRBJ2-4, the full variable domain is SQTIHQWPATLVQPVGSPLSLECTVEGTSNPNLYWYRQAAGRGLQLLFYSVGIGQISSEVPQNLSASRPQDRQFILSSKKLLLSDSGFYLCAWGSTGILLAKNIQYFGAGTRLSVL.